This T cell receptor beta chain came from a study of blood T cell repertoires in COVID-19. The overall study: Donors in the United States, Italy and Spain gave samples during acute or convalescent COVID-19. Nucleic acid was either cDNA or gDNA, and it came from T cells, B-cell-depleted T cells, or PBMCs.

In the original processing: Estimation of nucleated cell counts was performed using reference gene primer amplification. Generated by immunoSEQ multiplex PCR, the TCRdb table keeps only in-frame clones and is missing some. Clone size and V and J calls were adopted from that table, with D and trimming inferred from the DNA. The table lists 390,000 or so clones, around 91% of them singletons. The CDR3 extends over 15 amino acids. The germline V gene encodes CDR1 MDHEN and CDR2 SYDVKM. Unmatched junction bases numbered 7, after V lost 6 bases and J lost 1 base. The source is a man between 18 and 35 years old with active or convalescent COVID-19. The sequencing input was peripheral blood. The J gene is TRBJ1-1, the V gene TRBV28; 8 positions match TRBD1. The CDR3 DNA reads TGTGCCAGCAGCCCAGGGGGCGGTCGGAACACTGAAGCTTTCTTT. Encoded protein: CASSPGGGRNTEAFF. Drawing the rest from reference TRBV28 and TRBJ1-1, the complete variable domain is DVKVTQSSRYLVKRTGEKVFLECVQDMDHENMFWYRQDPGLGLRLIYFSYDVKMKEKGDIPEGYSVSREKKERFSLILESASTNQTSMYLCASSPGGGRNTEAFFGQGTRLTVV.